Presented here are 31 T cell receptor beta chains from one specimen sequenced in a study of blood T cell repertoires in COVID-19. Here immunoSEQ multiplex PCR was the method, and the copy in TCRdb shows in-frame clones only, minus some. The sample comprises a few hundred thousand clones, approximately 90% of which are singletons, and around 0.84% rests with the top ten. The sample was peripheral blood. The receptor source for this set is a man aged 25-45 years with acute or convalescent COVID-19.

Only one count was recorded for this clone. The chain joins TRBV11-3 to TRBJ2-3; maybe TRBD1 (6 bases). Germline CDR1 reads SGHNT; CDR2 reads YENEEA. The CDR3 consists of 17 residues. V was trimmed by 0 bases and J by 3 bases, leaving 16 bases between them. The CDR3 DNA reads TGTGCCAGCAGCTTAGAATCACAGGGAGTCGGAACAGATACGCAGTATTTT. This translates into CASSLESQGVGTDTQYF.

The chain carries TRBV5-1 and TRBJ2-7; 8 bases are a match to TRBD2. V was clipped by 2 bases and J by 7 bases; unmatched bases: 11. The CDR3 contains 15 residues. Per the germline V gene, CDR1 is SGHRS and CDR2 is YFSETQ. In DNA, the CDR3 is TGCGCCAGCAGCTTACCCCTCCTTGGCGGGGGGGAGCAGTACTTC. Its protein product is CASSLPLLGGGEQYF.

The gene calls are TRBV5-1 and TRBJ1-1, with 10 positions matching TRBD1. In germline, CDR1 is SGHRS, CDR2 YFSETQ. V shed 4 bases and J 5 bases; nucleotides not matched to a gene: 11. CDR3 length: 16 residues. CDR3 DNA: TGCGCCAGCAGCCCAGACAGGGGGCGGGCTGGTACTGAAGCTTTCTTT. Translation: CASSPDRGRAGTEAFF.

V is TRBV5-4 and J is TRBJ2-1, with 13 nucleotides matching TRBD2. This CDR3 region has 15 residues. CDR1 is SGHNT and CDR2 is YYREEE in the germline V gene (reference sequence). V shed 2 bases, J shed 16 bases, and the junction held 12 bases outside the gene matches. The CDR3 DNA is TGTGCCAGCAGCTTCGGTACTAGCGGGGGGGACCCACACTTCTTC. Translation gives CASSFGTSGGDPHFF.

The CDR3 DNA reads as TGTGCCAGCAGTGAAGCTGGGGCGCGGGGCTACGAGCAGTACTTC. This encodes CASSEAGARGYEQYF. The genes are TRBV6-1 and TRBJ2-7; D is perhaps TRBD2 (6 bases). There are 15 residues in the CDR3. Germline-derived CDR1 and CDR2 are MNHNS and SASEGT. Trimming took off 0 bases at V and 3 bases at J, with 12 bases between the two ends.

In DNA, the CDR3 is TGTGCCACCAGCAGAGGGAGATGGTCCTATAATTCACCCCTCCACTTT. Its protein is CATSRGRWSYNSPLHF. The chain employs TRBV15 and TRBJ1-6; D is unclear. Looked up from germline, CDR1 is LNHNV and CDR2 is YYDKDF (reference sequence). The length of the CDR3 is 16 residues. V was trimmed by 1 base and J by 1 base, leaving 8 bases between them.

This chain links TRBV7-9 with TRBJ2-4; D is ambiguous. Germline loops: CDR1 SEHNR, CDR2 FQNEAQ (reference sequence). Trimming removed 2 bases from V and 4 bases from J, with 6 bases in between. The CDR3 runs 13 residues. CDR3 coding DNA: TGTGCCAGCAGCTTACTAGAAAAAAACATTCAGTACTTC. Its translation: CASSLLEKNIQYF.

V and J are TRBV5-4 and TRBJ1-1; D is uncertain. V was clipped by 1 base and J by 6 bases, with 7 bases between them. Germline CDR1 reads SGHNT; CDR2 reads YYREEE (reference sequence). The CDR3 totals 12 residues. The DNA of the CDR3 is TGTGCCAGCAGCTTGCGTTTTGCTGAAGCTTTCTTT. Its protein is CASSLRFAEAFF.

The V gene is TRBV28, the J gene TRBJ2-3, with unresolved D. Looked up from germline, CDR1 is MDHEN and CDR2 is SYDVKM. The CDR3 runs 12 residues. V lost 8 bases to trimming and J lost 0 bases, with 6 bases between them. CDR3 amino acids: CASCPSTDTQYF. The CDR3 region has the DNA TGTGCCAGCTGTCCTAGCACAGATACGCAGTATTTT.

This chain links TRBV18 with TRBJ1-1; the D is unclear. V was shortened by 3 bases and J by 2 bases, with 10 bases between the two germline ends. The germline V gene encodes CDR1 KGHSH and CDR2 LQKENI. This CDR3 has 14 amino acids. The CDR3 nucleotides are TGTGCCAGCTCACCGGCCCAGCGAAACACTGAAGCTTTCTTT. Its translation is CASSPAQRNTEAFF.

As for this clone: Distinct nucleotide sequences in the sample also encode this CDR3. The genes are TRBV12-3 or TRBV12-4 and TRBJ1-1; D uncertain. V was shortened by 3 bases and J by 3 bases, with 8 bases between the two germline ends. This CDR3 has 13 residues. CDR3 DNA sequence: TGTGCCAGCAGTTTTTCCGGGGACACTGAAGCTTTCTTT. It specifies CASSFSGDTEAFF.

The chain carries TRBV9 and TRBJ2-2; a weak D match, TRBD2 (5 bases). The CDR3 sequence is 11 residues long. V lost 4 bases and J lost 8, with 6 bases in between. From germline, CDR1 is SGDLS and CDR2 YYNGEE. The DNA of the CDR3 is TGTGCCAGCAGCCGAGGGGGGGAGCTGTTTTTT. Its translation is CASSRGGELFF.

The CDR3 region is CASSPNYLYGYTF. For the CDR3, the DNA is TGTGCCAGCAGCCCTAACTACCTCTATGGCTACACCTTC. The chain recombines TRBV14 with TRBJ1-2; D ambiguous. Between the trimmed V and J ends, which lost 4 bases and 4 bases, there was a span of 10 bases. The CDR3 has 13 amino acids. Germline CDR1 is SGHDN and CDR2 is FVKESK.

The chain has TRBV13 and TRBJ2-3, with TRBD2 matching 7 bases. Germline V gives CDR1 PRHDT, CDR2 FYEKMQ (reference sequence). CDR3 size: 15 residues. V shed 2 bases and J 0 bases; nucleotides not matched to a gene: 2. The CDR3: CASSLSTSSTDTQYF. The DNA of the CDR3 is TGTGCCAGCAGCTTATCGACTAGCAGCACAGATACGCAGTATTTT.

The chain uses TRBV5-8 and TRBJ2-7; the match to TRBD1 covers 8 bases. Trimming removed 1 base from V and 3 bases from J; junction bases left unmatched: 12. CDR3 size: 17 residues. Germline V gene sequence: CDR1 SGHTS, CDR2 YDEGEE. The CDR3 sequence is CASSLWVGQGDFYEQYF. The CDR3 DNA is TGTGCCAGCAGCTTGTGGGTCGGACAGGGAGATTTCTACGAGCAGTACTTC.

V usage is TRBV13 and J usage is TRBJ2-7; 8 bases are shared with TRBD1. V shed 5 bases, J shed 4 bases, and the junction held 7 bases outside the gene matches. Germline loops: CDR1 PRHDT, CDR2 FYEKMQ (reference sequence). The CDR3 covers 14 residues. CDR3 coding DNA: TGTGCCAGCAGCCCCCGGGACAGGAGGTACGAGCAGTACTTC. As protein: CASSPRDRRYEQYF.

The chain couples TRBV29-1 to TRBJ1-2; possible D gene TRBD1, 5 bases. The CDR3 is made up of 12 amino acids. Germline loops: CDR1 SQVTM, CDR2 ANQGSEA. V lost 6 bases, J lost 3 bases, and 11 bases lay in between. The CDR3 sequence is CSVSGADYGYTF. CDR3 DNA sequence: TGCAGCGTGAGCGGGGCCGACTATGGCTACACCTTC.

The rearrangement joins TRBV5-1 to TRBJ2-7; TRBD2 is a possible D gene (5 bases). V was cut by 4 bases and J by 4 bases, with 9 bases left in between. The CDR3 consists of 12 residues. Germline CDR1 SGHRS, CDR2 YFSETQ. The CDR3 sequence: CASSPRGYEQYF. CDR3 sequence (DNA): TGCGCCAGCAGCCCCCGAGGGTACGAGCAGTACTTC.

The J gene is TRBJ2-2, the V gene TRBV24-1; no clear D. The germline gives CDR1 KGHDR, CDR2 SFDVKD. Trimming pared 4 bases from V and 4 bases from J, leaving 3 bases between. There are 12 residues in the CDR3. CDR3 loop: CATSERTGELFF. The CDR3 nucleotides are TGTGCCACCAGTGAGCGCACCGGGGAGCTGTTTTTT.

The chain uses TRBV28 and TRBJ2-1, with a tentative D call TRBD2 (6 bases). Per the germline V gene, CDR1 is MDHEN and CDR2 is SYDVKM. This CDR3 comprises 13 residues. Trimming shortened V by 7 bases and J by 3 bases, and 10 bases separated the two germline ends. The CDR3 DNA sequence: TGTGCCAGCACGCGGGACGGCTACAATGAGCAGTTCTTC. This gives the protein CASTRDGYNEQFF.

This chain joins TRBV28 and TRBJ1-4, with 9 bases fitting TRBD1. This CDR3 has 16 amino acids. With V trimmed by 5 bases and J by 6 bases, 10 bases remained unmatched. In germline, CDR1 is MDHEN, CDR2 SYDVKM. CDR3 sequence: CASSIPLDRGDEKLFF. The DNA of the CDR3 is TGTGCCAGCAGTATTCCTCTAGACAGGGGGGATGAAAAACTGTTTTTT.

The rearrangement uses TRBV30 and TRBJ2-5, with D perhaps matching TRBD1 (5 bases). Germline V CDR1 and CDR2: GTSNPN, SVGIG (reference sequence). CDR3 length: 14 residues. V dropped 4 bases and J dropped 5 bases, with 17 bases sitting between them. CDR3 coding DNA: TGTGCCTGGATTCGAAGGGGTCCCGTGGAGACCCAGTACTTC. Encoded protein: CAWIRRGPVETQYF.

Turning to this clone: One end of the junction is discordant with germline, which a read error may explain. This sequence joins TRBV3-1 (or the pseudogene TRBV3-2) and TRBJ1-3; no definite D call. The CDR3 is 13 amino acids. Germline V gene data show CDR1 as LGHDT and CDR2 as YNNKEL (reference sequence). This CDR3 reads CASSSVRGDTIYF. In DNA form, the CDR3 reads TGTGCCAGCAGCTCCGTCCGTGGAGACACCATATATTTT.

The table lists this clone with a few counts. The chain carries TRBV6-5 and TRBJ1-5; no clear D. The germline CDR1 and CDR2 sequences are MNHEY and SVGAGI. This CDR3 is 11 amino acids long. Trimming left V 6 bases short and J 5 bases short, with 5 bases between. CDR3: CASRSYQPQHF. Here the CDR3 DNA reads TGTGCCAGCAGAAGCTATCAGCCCCAGCATTTT.

The chain carries TRBV19 and TRBJ2-6; 11 bases align to TRBD1. Germline assignment: CDR1 LNHDA and CDR2 SQIVND (reference sequence). V shed 6 bases, J shed 2 bases, and the junction held 6 bases outside the gene matches. The CDR3 covers 17 residues. The CDR3 is CASSGQGAYPGANVLTF. The CDR3 DNA reads TGTGCCAGTAGCGGACAGGGGGCATATCCTGGGGCCAACGTCCTGACTTTC.

The CDR3 loop is CASSRTSGSAADTQYF. In DNA, the CDR3 is TGTGCCAGCTCACGGACTAGCGGGAGTGCGGCAGATACGCAGTATTTT. J is TRBJ2-3 and V is TRBV18, with 13 positions matching TRBD2. V trimming: 4 bases; J trimming: 4 bases; junction bases outside the gene matches: 5. The germline gives CDR1 KGHSH, CDR2 LQKENI. The length of the CDR3 is 16 residues. Variable domain in full (rest from reference TRBV18 and TRBJ2-3): NAGVMQNPRHLVRRRGQEARLRCSPMKGHSHVYWYRQLPEEGLKFMVYLQKENIIDESGMPKERFSAEFPKEGPSILRIQQVVRGDSAAYFCASSRTSGSAADTQYFGPGTRLTVL.

J is TRBJ2-3 and V is TRBV7-2; D gene uncertain. Trimming stripped 2 bases from V and 13 bases from J, with 13 bases between. From germline, CDR1 is SGHTA and CDR2 FQGNSA. This CDR3 is 12 amino acids long. The CDR3 DNA reads TGTGCCAGCAGCTTAACGGGTCCCTCCGAGTATTTT. Its translation is CASSLTGPSEYF.

The V call is TRBV28, the J call TRBJ1-2; D uncertain. Germline CDR1 reads MDHEN; CDR2 reads SYDVKM. The CDR3 has 14 amino acids. Trimming pared 6 bases from V and 4 bases from J, leaving 15 bases between. The CDR3: CASRSNTEFYGYTF. The CDR3 nucleotides read TGTGCCAGCAGGTCGAACACAGAGTTCTATGGCTACACCTTC.

The rearrangement links TRBV7-2 to TRBJ2-5; perhaps TRBD2 as D (5 bases). The V end was cut by 7 bases, the J end by 1 base, with 16 bases between. Per the germline V gene, CDR1 is SGHTA and CDR2 is FQGNSA. This CDR3 is 15 amino acids long. CDR3 DNA sequence: TGTGCCAGCACCCTTAACACGGCGGGCCAAGAGACCCAGTACTTC. It encodes CASTLNTAGQETQYF.

J is TRBJ2-7 and V is TRBV13, with 7 bases fitting TRBD1. Germline CDR1 is PRHDT and CDR2 is FYEKMQ (reference sequence). J was trimmed by 2 bases and V by 5 bases; bases with no gene match: 9. This CDR3 comprises 15 residues. As DNA, the CDR3 is TGTGCCAGCAGCCCTGGACAGGTAACTCCCTACGAGCAGTACTTC. This translates into CASSPGQVTPYEQYF.

The rearrangement links TRBV12-3 or TRBV12-4 to TRBJ2-7, with a tentative D call TRBD2 (5 bases). V gave up 6 bases and J gave up 2 bases, with 11 bases separating them. The CDR3 is 13 residues long. The CDR3 region is CASRIHGAYEQYF. CDR3 sequence (DNA): TGTGCCAGCAGGATACACGGGGCCTACGAGCAGTACTTC.